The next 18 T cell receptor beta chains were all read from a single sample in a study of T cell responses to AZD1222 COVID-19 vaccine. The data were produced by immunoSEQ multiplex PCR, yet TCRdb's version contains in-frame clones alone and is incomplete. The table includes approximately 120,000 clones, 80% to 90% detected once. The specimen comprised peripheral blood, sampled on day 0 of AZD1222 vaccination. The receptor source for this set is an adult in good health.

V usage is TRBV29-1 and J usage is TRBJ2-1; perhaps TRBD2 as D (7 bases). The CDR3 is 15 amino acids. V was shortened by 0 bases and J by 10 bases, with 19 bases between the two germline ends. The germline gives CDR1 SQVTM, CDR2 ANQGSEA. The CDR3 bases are TGCAGCGTTGAAGAGTCGGGGGGCTCTCCTAGGGAGCAGTTCTTC. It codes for CSVEESGGSPREQFF.

The chain's CDR3 is CASSFNQGANTEAFF. As DNA, the CDR3 is TGTGCCAGCAGCTTTAATCAGGGGGCTAACACTGAAGCTTTCTTT. This chain uses TRBV7-9 with TRBJ1-1, with 8 bases that match TRBD1. J lost 2 bases, V lost 3 bases, and 5 bases had no gene match. Germline V CDR1 and CDR2: SEHNR, FQNEAQ (reference sequence). The CDR3 has 15 residues.

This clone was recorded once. The CDR3 protein is CASSQGALAGTDTQYF. As DNA, the CDR3 is TGTGCCAGCAGCCAAGGTGCCCTAGCGGGCACAGATACGCAGTATTTT. This chain connects TRBV3-1 (or the pseudogene TRBV3-2) to TRBJ2-3; TRBD2 agrees at 7 bases. This CDR3 has 16 residues. CDR1 and CDR2 from the germline V gene are LGHDT and YNNKEL (reference sequence). With V trimmed by 1 base and J by 1 base, 5 bases remained unmatched.

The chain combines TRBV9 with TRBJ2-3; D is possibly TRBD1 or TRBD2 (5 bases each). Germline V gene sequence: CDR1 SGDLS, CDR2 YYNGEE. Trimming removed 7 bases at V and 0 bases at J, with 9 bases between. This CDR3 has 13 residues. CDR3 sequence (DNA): TGTGCCAGCCAGGGACGGAGCACAGATACGCAGTATTTT. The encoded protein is CASQGRSTDTQYF.

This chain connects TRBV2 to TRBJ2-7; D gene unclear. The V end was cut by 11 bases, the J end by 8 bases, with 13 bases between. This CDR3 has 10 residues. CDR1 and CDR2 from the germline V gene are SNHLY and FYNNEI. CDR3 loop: CALGREKQYF. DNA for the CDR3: TGTGCCTTAGGACGAGAGAAGCAGTACTTC.

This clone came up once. CDR3 amino acids: CATSPQTSGGNNEQFF. CDR3 coding DNA: TGTGCCACCAGTCCTCAAACTAGCGGGGGGAACAATGAGCAGTTCTTC. V usage is TRBV15 and J usage is TRBJ2-1, with TRBD2 matching 12 bases. The germline CDR1 and CDR2 sequences are LNHNV and YYDKDF (reference sequence). V shed 6 bases and J 5 bases; nucleotides not matched to a gene: 8. The CDR3 has 16 amino acids.

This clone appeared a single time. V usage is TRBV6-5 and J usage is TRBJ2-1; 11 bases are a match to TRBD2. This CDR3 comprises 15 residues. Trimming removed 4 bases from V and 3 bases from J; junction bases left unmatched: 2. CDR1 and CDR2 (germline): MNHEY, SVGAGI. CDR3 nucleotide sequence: TGTGCCAGCAGTTCAGGGACTAGCGGCTACAATGAGCAGTTCTTC. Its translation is CASSSGTSGYNEQFF.

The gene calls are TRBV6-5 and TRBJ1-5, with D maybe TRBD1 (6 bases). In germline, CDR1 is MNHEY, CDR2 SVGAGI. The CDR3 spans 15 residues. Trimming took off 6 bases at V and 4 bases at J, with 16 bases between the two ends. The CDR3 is CASRPTGPRNQPQHF. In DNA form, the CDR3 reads TGTGCCAGCAGACCGACAGGCCCTAGAAATCAGCCCCAGCATTTT.

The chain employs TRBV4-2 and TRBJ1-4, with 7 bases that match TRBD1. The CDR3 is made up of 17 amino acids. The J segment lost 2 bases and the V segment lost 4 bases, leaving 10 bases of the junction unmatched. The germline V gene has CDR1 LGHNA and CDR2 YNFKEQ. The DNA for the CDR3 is TGTGCCAGCAGCCCAAGACAGGGACGGGAGACTAATGAAAAACTGTTTTTT. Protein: CASSPRQGRETNEKLFF.

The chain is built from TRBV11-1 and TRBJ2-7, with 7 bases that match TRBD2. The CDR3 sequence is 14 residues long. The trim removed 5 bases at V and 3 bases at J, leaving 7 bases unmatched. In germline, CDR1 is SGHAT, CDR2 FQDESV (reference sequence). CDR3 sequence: CASSSRREIYEQYF. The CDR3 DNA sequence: TGTGCCAGCAGCAGTAGGCGGGAGATCTACGAGCAGTACTTC.

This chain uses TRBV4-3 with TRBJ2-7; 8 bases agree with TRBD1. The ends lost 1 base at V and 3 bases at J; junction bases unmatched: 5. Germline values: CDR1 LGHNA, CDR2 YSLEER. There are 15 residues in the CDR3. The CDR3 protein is CASSQGLQGDYEQYF. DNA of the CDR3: TGCGCCAGCAGCCAAGGTTTACAGGGGGACTACGAGCAGTACTTC.

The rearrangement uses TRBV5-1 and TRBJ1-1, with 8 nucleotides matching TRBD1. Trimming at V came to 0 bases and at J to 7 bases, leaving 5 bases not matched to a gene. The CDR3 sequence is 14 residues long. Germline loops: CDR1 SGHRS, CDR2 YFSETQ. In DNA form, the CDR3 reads TGCGCCAGCAGCTTGGGGACAGGGAGGTTTGAAGCTTTCTTT. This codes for CASSLGTGRFEAFF.

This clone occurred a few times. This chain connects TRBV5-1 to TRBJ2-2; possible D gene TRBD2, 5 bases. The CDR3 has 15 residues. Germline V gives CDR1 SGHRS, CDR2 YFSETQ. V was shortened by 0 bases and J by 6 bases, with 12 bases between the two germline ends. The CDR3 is CASSLAGVDAGELFF. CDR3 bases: TGCGCCAGCAGCTTGGCCGGGGTCGATGCCGGGGAGCTGTTTTTT.

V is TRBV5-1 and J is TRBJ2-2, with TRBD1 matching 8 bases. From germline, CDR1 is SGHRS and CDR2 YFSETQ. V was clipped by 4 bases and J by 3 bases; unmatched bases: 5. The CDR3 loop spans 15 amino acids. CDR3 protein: CASSLMTGDTGELFF. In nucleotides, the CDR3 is TGCGCCAGCAGCCTCATGACAGGGGACACCGGGGAGCTGTTTTTT.

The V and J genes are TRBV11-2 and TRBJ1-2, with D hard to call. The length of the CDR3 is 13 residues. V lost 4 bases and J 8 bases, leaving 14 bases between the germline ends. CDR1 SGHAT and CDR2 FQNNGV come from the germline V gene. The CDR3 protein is CASSSLSSRGYTF. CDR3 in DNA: TGTGCCAGCAGCTCCCTATCCAGTAGAGGCTACACCTTC. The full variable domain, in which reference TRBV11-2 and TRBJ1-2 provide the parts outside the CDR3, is EAGVAQSPRYKIIEKRQSVAFWCNPISGHATLYWYQQILGQGPKLLIQFQNNGVVDDSQLPKDRFSAERLKGVDSTLKIQPAKLEDSAVYLCASSSLSSRGYTFGSGTRLTVV.

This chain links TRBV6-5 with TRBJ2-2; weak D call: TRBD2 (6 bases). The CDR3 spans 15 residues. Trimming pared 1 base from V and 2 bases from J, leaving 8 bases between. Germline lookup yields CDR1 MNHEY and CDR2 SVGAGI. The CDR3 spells CASSYYGGNTGELFF. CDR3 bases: TGTGCCAGCAGTTACTACGGGGGAAACACCGGGGAGCTGTTTTTT.

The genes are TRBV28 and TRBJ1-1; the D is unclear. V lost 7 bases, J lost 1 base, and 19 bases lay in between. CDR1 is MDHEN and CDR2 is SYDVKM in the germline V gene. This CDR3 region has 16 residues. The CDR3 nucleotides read TGTGCCAGCATCCATTCGGATAAGGGAAAGAACACTGAAGCTTTCTTT. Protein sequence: CASIHSDKGKNTEAFF.

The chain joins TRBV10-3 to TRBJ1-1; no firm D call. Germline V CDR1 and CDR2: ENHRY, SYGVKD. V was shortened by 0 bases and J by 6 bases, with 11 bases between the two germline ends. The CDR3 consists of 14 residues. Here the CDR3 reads CAISESNSRPEAFF. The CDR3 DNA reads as TGTGCCATCAGTGAGTCTAACTCGAGGCCTGAAGCTTTCTTT.